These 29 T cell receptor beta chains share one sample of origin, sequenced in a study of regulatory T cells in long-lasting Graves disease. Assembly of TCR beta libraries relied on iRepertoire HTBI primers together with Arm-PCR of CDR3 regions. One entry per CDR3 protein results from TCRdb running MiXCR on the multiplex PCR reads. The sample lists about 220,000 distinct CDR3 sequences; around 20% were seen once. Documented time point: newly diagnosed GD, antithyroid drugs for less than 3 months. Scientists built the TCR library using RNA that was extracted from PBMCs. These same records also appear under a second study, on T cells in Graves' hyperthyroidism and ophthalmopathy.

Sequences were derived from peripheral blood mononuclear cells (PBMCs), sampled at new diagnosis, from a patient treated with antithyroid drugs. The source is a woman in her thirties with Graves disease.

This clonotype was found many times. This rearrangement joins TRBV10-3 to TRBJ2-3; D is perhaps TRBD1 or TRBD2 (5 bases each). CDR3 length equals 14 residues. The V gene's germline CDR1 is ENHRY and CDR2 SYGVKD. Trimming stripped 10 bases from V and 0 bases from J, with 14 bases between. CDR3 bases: TGTGCCACCAGCAGGGACCTCAGCACAGATACGCAGTATTTT. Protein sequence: CATSRDLSTDTQYF.

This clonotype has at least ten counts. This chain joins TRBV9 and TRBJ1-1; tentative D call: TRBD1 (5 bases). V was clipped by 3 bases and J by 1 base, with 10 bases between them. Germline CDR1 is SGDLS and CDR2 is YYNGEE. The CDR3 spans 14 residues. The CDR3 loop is CASSESGQNTEAFF. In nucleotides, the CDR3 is TGTGCCAGCAGCGAGTCAGGACAGAACACTGAAGCTTTCTTT.

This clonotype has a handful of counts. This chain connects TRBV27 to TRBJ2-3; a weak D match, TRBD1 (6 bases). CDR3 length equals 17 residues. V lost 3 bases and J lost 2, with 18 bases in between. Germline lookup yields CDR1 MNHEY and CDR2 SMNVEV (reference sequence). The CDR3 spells CASSFLPTRGNTDTQYF. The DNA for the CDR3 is TGTGCCAGCAGTTTCCTTCCTACCAGGGGCAACACAGATACGCAGTATTTT.

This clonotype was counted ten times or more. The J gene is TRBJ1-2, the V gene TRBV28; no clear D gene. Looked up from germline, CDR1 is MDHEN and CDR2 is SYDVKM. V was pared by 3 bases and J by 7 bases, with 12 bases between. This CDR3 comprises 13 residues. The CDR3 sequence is CASSLLTESGYTF. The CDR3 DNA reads TGTGCCAGCAGTTTGTTAACCGAGAGTGGCTACACCTTC.

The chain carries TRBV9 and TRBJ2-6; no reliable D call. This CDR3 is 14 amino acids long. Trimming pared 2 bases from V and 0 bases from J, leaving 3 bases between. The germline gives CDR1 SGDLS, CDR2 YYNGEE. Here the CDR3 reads CASSVASGANVLTF. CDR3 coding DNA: TGTGCCAGCAGCGTTGCCTCTGGGGCCAACGTCCTGACTTTC.

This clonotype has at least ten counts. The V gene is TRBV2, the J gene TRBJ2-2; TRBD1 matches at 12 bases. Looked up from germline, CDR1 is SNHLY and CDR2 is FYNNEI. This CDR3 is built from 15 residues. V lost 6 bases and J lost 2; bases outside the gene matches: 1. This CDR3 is CASRGQGANTGELFF. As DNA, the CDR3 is TGTGCCAGCAGGGGACAGGGGGCCAACACCGGGGAGCTGTTTTTT. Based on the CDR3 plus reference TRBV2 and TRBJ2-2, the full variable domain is EPEVTQTPSHQVTQMGQEVILRCVPISNHLYFYWYRQILGQKVEFLVSFYNNEISEKSEIFDDQFSVERPDGSNFTLKIRSTKLEDSAMYFCASRGQGANTGELFFGEGSRLTVL.

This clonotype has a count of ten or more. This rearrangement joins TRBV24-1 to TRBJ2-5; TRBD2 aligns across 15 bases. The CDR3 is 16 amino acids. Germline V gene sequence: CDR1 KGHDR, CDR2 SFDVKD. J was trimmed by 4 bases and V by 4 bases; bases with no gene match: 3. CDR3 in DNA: TGTGCCACCAGTGACCCGGGACTAGCGGGAGGAGAGACCCAGTACTTC. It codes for CATSDPGLAGGETQYF.

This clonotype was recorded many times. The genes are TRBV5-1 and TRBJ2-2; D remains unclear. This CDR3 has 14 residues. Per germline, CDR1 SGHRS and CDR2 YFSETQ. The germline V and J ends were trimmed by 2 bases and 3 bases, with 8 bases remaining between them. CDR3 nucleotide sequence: TGCGCCAGCAGCTTCGACGCTCACACCGGGGAGCTGTTTTTT. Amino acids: CASSFDAHTGELFF.

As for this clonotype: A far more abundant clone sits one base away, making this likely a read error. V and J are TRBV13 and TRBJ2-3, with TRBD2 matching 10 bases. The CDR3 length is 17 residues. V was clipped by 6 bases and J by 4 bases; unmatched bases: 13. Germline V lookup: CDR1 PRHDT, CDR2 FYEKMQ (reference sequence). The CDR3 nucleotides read TGTGCCAGCAGTGAAGCTGTACTAGCGGGGCTTGCAGATACGCAGTATTTT. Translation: CASSEAVLAGLADTQYF.

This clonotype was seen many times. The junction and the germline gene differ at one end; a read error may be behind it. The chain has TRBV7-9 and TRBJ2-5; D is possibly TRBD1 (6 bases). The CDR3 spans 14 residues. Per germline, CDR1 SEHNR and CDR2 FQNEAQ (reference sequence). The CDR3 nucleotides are TGTGCCAGCAGCCCCGGTGGGGGCTGGGAGATCCAGTACTTC. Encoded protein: CASSPGGGWEIQYF.

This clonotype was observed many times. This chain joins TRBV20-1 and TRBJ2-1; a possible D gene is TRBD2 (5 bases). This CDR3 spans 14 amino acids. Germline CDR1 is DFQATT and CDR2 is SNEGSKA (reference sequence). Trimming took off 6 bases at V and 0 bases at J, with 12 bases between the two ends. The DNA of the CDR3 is TGCAGTGCCCAAGCGGAGAGCTCCTACAATGAGCAGTTCTTC. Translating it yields CSAQAESSYNEQFF.

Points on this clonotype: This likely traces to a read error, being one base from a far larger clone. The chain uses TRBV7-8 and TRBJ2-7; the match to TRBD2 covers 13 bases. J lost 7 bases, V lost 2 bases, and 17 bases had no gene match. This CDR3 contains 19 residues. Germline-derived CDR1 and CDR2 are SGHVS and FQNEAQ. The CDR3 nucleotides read TGTGCCAGCAGCTTACGGGGACTAGCGGGACTAGGGGGATACAATGAGCAGTACTTC. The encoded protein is CASSLRGLAGLGGYNEQYF.

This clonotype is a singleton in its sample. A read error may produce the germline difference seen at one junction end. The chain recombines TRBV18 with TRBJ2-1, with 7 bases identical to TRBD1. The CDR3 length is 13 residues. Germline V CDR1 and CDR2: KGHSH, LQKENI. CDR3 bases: TGTACCAGCTCAACAGGGGCCTACAATGAGCAGTTCTTC. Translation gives CTSSTGAYNEQFF.

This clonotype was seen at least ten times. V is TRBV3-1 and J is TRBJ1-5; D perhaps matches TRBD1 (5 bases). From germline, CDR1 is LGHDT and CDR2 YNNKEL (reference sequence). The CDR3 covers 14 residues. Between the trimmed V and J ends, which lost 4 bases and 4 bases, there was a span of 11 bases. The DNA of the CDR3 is TGTGCCAGCAGCCGAGCGGGGGGTAATCAGCCCCAGCATTTT. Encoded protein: CASSRAGGNQPQHF.

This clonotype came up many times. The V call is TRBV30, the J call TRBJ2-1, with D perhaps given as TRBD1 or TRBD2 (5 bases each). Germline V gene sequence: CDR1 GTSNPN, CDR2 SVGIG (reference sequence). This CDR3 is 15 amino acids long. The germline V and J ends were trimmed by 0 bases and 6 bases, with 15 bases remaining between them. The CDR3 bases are TGTGCCTGGAGTGTATTATGGGGGTCGTCCAATGAGCAGTTCTTC. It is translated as CAWSVLWGSSNEQFF.

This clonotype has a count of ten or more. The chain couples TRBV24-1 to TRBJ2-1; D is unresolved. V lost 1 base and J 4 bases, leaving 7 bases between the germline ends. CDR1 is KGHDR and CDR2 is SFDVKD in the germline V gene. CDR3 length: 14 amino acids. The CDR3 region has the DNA TGTGCCACCAGTGATTTTAGCAGTTACAATGAGCAGTTCTTC. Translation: CATSDFSSYNEQFF.

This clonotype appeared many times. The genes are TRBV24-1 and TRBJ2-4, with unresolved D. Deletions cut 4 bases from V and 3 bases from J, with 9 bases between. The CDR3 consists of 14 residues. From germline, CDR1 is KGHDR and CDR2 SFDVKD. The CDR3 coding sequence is TGTGCCACCAGTGAAACTTCCGGCAAAAACATTCAGTACTTC. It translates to CATSETSGKNIQYF.

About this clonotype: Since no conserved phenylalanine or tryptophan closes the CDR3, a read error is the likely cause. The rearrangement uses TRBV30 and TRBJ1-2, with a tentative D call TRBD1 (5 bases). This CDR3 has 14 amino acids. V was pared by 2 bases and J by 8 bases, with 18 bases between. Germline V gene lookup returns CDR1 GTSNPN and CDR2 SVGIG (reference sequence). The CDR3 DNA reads TGTGCCTGGAGTCTAACCGGGACGGACGGCGGCTACACCTGC. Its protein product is CAWSLTGTDGGYTC.

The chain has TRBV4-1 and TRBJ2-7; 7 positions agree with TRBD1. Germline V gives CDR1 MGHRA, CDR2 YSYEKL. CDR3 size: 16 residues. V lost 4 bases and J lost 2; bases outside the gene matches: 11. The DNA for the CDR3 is TGCGCCAGCAGCCGGGAGACAGGGACCCCCCCCTACGAGCAGTACTTC. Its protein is CASSRETGTPPYEQYF.

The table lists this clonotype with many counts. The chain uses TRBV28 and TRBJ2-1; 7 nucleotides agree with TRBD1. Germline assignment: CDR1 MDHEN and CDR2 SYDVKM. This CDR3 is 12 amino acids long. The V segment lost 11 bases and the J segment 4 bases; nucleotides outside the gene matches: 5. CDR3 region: CACSGQYNEQFF. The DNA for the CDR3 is TGTGCCTGCTCGGGACAGTACAATGAGCAGTTCTTC.

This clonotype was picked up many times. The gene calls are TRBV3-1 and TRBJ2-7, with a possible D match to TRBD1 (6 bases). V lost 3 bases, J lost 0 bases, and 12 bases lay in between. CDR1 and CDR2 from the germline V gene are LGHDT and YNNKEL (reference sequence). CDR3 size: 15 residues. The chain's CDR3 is CASSQTWDTSYEQYF. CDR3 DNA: TGTGCCAGCAGCCAGACTTGGGACACCTCCTACGAGCAGTACTTC.

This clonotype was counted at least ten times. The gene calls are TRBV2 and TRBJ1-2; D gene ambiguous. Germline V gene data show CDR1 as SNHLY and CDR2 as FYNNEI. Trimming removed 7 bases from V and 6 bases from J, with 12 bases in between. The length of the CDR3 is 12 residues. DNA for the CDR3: TGTGCCAGCACCCCAGGAGAGGATGGCTACACCTTC. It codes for CASTPGEDGYTF.

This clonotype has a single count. The CDR3 DNA follows: TGTGCCAGCAGATCCGGGACAGGGTTGGATGAGCAGTTCTTC. Translating it yields CASRSGTGLDEQFF. This chain joins TRBV27 and TRBJ2-1, with 9 bases identical to TRBD1. J lost 8 bases, V lost 6 bases, and 8 bases had no gene match. Germline V gene sequence: CDR1 MNHEY, CDR2 SMNVEV (reference sequence). This CDR3 is built from 14 residues.

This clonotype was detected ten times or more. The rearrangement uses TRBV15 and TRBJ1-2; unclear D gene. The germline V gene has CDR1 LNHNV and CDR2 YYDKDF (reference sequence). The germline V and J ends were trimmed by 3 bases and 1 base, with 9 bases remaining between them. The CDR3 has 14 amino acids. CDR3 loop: CATSSGKYNYGYTF. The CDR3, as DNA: TGTGCCACCAGCAGTGGGAAGTATAACTATGGCTACACCTTC.

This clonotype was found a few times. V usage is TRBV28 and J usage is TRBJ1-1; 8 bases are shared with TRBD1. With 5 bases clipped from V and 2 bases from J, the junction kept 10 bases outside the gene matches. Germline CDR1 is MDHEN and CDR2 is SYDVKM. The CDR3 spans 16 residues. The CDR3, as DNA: TGTGCCAGCAGTCATCCGGGACAGGAAAAAAACACTGAAGCTTTCTTT. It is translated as CASSHPGQEKNTEAFF.

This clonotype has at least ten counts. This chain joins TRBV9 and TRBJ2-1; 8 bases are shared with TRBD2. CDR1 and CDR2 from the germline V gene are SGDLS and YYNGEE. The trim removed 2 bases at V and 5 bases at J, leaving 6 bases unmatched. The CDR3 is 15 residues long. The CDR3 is CASSVGGAANNEQFF. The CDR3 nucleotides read TGTGCCAGCAGCGTCGGGGGGGCCGCGAACAATGAGCAGTTCTTC.

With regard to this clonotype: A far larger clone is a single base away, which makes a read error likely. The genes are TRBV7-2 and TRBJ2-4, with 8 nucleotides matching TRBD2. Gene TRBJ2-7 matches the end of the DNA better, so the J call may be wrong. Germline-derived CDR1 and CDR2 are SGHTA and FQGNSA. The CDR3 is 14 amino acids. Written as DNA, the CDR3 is TGTGCCAGCAGCCCCCAGCCTACTAGCGGCGAGCAGTACTTC. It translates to CASSPQPTSGEQYF.

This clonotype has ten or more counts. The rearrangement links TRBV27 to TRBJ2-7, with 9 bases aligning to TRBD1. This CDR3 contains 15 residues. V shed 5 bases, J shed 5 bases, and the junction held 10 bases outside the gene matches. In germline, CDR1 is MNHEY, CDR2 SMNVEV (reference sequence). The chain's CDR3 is CASSPITGGEDEQYF. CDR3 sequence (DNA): TGTGCCAGCAGTCCCATCACAGGGGGCGAGGACGAGCAGTACTTC.

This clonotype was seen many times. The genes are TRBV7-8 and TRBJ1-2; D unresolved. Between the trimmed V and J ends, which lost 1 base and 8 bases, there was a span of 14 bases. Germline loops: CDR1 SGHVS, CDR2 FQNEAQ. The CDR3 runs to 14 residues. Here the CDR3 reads CASSLGERVEGYTF. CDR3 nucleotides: TGTGCCAGCAGCTTAGGAGAAAGGGTGGAGGGCTACACCTTC.